One sample yielded the 15 T cell receptor beta chains listed below, sequenced in a study of T cells in Graves' hyperthyroidism and ophthalmopathy. Template material for amplifying TCR beta CDR3 regions consisted of RNA transcripts. When the TCR CDR3 underwent first-round RT-PCR, the HTBI primer set was used. TCRdb used MiXCR to reprocess the multiplex PCR reads, holding one entry per CDR3 protein. This table holds 250,000 to 300,000 distinct CDR3 sequences, 13% found once. Sequencing input: blood. These receptor sequences come from a woman in her thirties with Graves' hyperthyroidism that later progressed to Graves' ophthalmopathy.

This sequence joins TRBV6-2 or TRBV6-3 and TRBJ2-1; no definite D call. CDR1 is MNHEY, CDR2 SVGEGT, per germline. CDR3 size: 14 residues. V was cut by 5 bases and J by 1 base, with 9 bases left in between. This CDR3 is CASSPQLSYNEQFF. CDR3 sequence (DNA): TGTGCCAGCAGTCCACAGTTATCCTACAATGAGCAGTTCTTC.

V usage is TRBV24-1 and J usage is TRBJ1-5, with D unresolved. Germline V CDR1 and CDR2: KGHDR, SFDVKD. V was trimmed by 5 bases and J by 4 bases, leaving 8 bases between them. The CDR3 has 13 residues. The CDR3 region has the DNA TGTGCCACCAGTGCCGGGCATAATCAGCCCCAGCATTTT. Amino acids: CATSAGHNQPQHF.

The chain joins TRBV28 to TRBJ2-5, with 9 bases identical to TRBD2. From germline, CDR1 is MDHEN and CDR2 SYDVKM. V trimming: 5 bases; J trimming: 4 bases; junction bases outside the gene matches: 5. This CDR3 region has 14 residues. The CDR3 region has the DNA TGTGCCAGCAGTGGCGGGGGGGGATCAGAGACCCAGTACTTC. As protein: CASSGGGGSETQYF.

Details on this clonotype: A much larger clonotype is one base distant, so this may be a read error. V gene TRBV6-5 combines with J gene TRBJ2-1, with 8 bases matching TRBD2. Trimming cost V 2 bases and J 4 bases; bases outside gene matches: 10. The V gene's germline CDR1 is MNHEY and CDR2 SVGAGI. The CDR3 contains 17 residues. CDR3 residues: CASSYLGDGGEYNEQFF. The CDR3 DNA reads TGTGCCAGCAGTTACCTCGGGGACGGGGGGGAATACAATGAGCAGTTCTTC.

There are many counts of this clonotype. V and J are TRBV5-6 and TRBJ1-2; D might be TRBD1 (5 bases). Per germline, CDR1 SGHDT and CDR2 YYEEEE. V lost 4 bases and J lost 0, with 13 bases in between. The CDR3 length is 15 residues. In DNA form, the CDR3 reads TGTGCCAGCAGCCCAGGACCGACAGCTAACTATGGCTACACCTTC. Its protein is CASSPGPTANYGYTF.

This clonotype was detected ten times or more. The junction differs from germline at one of its ends, possibly a read error. V usage is TRBV18 and J usage is TRBJ2-5; the D gene is possibly TRBD1 (6 bases). This CDR3 has 17 amino acids. Germline values: CDR1 KGHSH, CDR2 LQKENI. The CDR3 is CASSTPTGHGVQETQYF. CDR3 in DNA: TGTGCCAGCTCAACACCCACGGGACATGGGGTCCAAGAGACCCAGTACTTC.

This clonotype showed up many times. The chain links TRBV10-3 to TRBJ1-1; 11 bases map to TRBD1. The V gene's germline CDR1 is ENHRY and CDR2 SYGVKD. The CDR3 runs to 17 residues. V dropped 2 bases and J dropped 3; count of bases not matched to a gene: 8. The CDR3 DNA sequence: TGTGCCATCAGTGAGCCGGACAGGGGGCCAGGGTACACTGAAGCTTTCTTT. Residues: CAISEPDRGPGYTEAFF.

This clonotype showed up many times. The chain employs TRBV27 and TRBJ2-2, with no clear D. This CDR3 is 15 amino acids long. Trimming shortened V by 4 bases and J by 2 bases, and 11 bases separated the two germline ends. Germline-derived CDR1 and CDR2 are MNHEY and SMNVEV (reference sequence). CDR3 in DNA: TGTGCCAGCAGTTCCCCCGACGGAAACACCGGGGAGCTGTTTTTT. It specifies CASSSPDGNTGELFF.

This clonotype was detected ten times or more. The chain links TRBV20-1 to TRBJ2-7; 10 bases are shared with TRBD1. There are 14 residues in the CDR3. The V gene end was trimmed by 1 base and the J gene end by 5 bases; junction bases not matched to a gene: 5. Germline CDR1 is DFQATT and CDR2 is SNEGSKA (reference sequence). DNA of the CDR3: TGCAGTGCTAGAGGACAGGGGGCTGGGAACGAGCAGTACTTC. As protein: CSARGQGAGNEQYF.

This clonotype was observed at least ten times. The rearrangement uses TRBV29-1 and TRBJ2-1, with D unresolved. The V end was cut by 7 bases, the J end by 6 bases, with 10 bases between. The CDR3 has 11 amino acids. In germline, CDR1 is SQVTM, CDR2 ANQGSEA. As DNA, the CDR3 is TGCAGCGCGCCCCTAAGCAATGAGCAGTTCTTC. It is translated as CSAPLSNEQFF.

This clonotype was observed many times. The chain carries TRBV28 and TRBJ1-6; TRBD1 is a possible D gene (5 bases). V shed 5 bases and J shed 11 bases, with 22 bases lying between them. The CDR3 totals 16 residues. CDR1 and CDR2 from the germline V gene are MDHEN and SYDVKM. The CDR3 loop is CASSPPGTTRGAPLHF. Here the CDR3 DNA reads TGTGCCAGCAGTCCCCCAGGGACGACCAGAGGGGCACCCCTCCACTTT.

This clonotype was observed many times. DNA of the CDR3: TGTGCCAGCAGCGCAATAGCGGGAGCGGGCGGGGAGCTGTTTTTT. Translated, it gives CASSAIAGAGGELFF. This chain uses TRBV28 with TRBJ2-2; 9 nucleotides align to TRBD2. Germline V gene data show CDR1 as MDHEN and CDR2 as SYDVKM. The J segment lost 7 bases and the V segment lost 6 bases, leaving 9 bases of the junction unmatched. CDR3 length: 15 residues.

For this clonotype: Given a much more abundant clone one base away, this may be a read error. The chain couples TRBV29-1 to TRBJ2-1; a possible D gene is TRBD2 (6 bases). V lost 4 bases and J lost 5, with 12 bases in between. The germline V gene has CDR1 SQVTM and CDR2 ANQGSEA. This CDR3 has 13 residues. As DNA, the CDR3 is TGCAGCGTTGGACCCCGGGGGAACAATGAGCAGTTCTTC. Protein: CSVGPRGNNEQFF.

The V gene is TRBV27, the J gene TRBJ2-5; 15 nucleotides match TRBD2. Unmatched junction bases numbered 7, after V lost 5 bases and J lost 3 bases. Germline V gene lookup returns CDR1 MNHEY and CDR2 SMNVEV (reference sequence). This CDR3 has 17 amino acids. This CDR3 reads CASSDTGTSGRKETQYF. The DNA of the CDR3 is TGTGCCAGCAGTGACACCGGGACTAGCGGGAGGAAAGAGACCCAGTACTTC.

This clonotype has at least ten counts. This chain connects TRBV7-2 to TRBJ1-2; D unclear. Deletions cut 2 bases from V and 7 bases from J, with 8 bases between. Germline loops: CDR1 SGHTA, CDR2 FQGNSA. The CDR3 has 12 amino acids. CDR3: CASSLLGSGYTF. For the CDR3, the DNA is TGTGCCAGCAGCTTACTGGGTAGTGGCTACACCTTC.